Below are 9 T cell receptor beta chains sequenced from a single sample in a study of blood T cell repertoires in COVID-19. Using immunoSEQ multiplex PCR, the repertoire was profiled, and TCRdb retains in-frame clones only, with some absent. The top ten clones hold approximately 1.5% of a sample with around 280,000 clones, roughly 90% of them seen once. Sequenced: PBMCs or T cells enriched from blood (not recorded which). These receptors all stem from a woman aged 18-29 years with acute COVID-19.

CDR3 sequence (DNA): TGTGCCAGCAGCGACACCGGGACAGCCCAAGAGACCCAGTACTTC. Its translation: CASSDTGTAQETQYF. The rearrangement uses TRBV25-1 and TRBJ2-5, with 7 bases that match TRBD1. The CDR3 has 15 residues. CDR1 is MGHDK and CDR2 is SYGVNS in the germline V gene. The junction had 8 bases not matched to a gene; V was cut back by 6 bases and J by 1 base.

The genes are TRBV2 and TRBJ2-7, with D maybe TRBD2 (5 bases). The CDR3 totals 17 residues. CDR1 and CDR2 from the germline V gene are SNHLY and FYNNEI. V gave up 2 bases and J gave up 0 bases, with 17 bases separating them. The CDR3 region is CASSEIGWRVSSYEQYF. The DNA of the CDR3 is TGTGCCAGCAGTGAAATTGGGTGGCGGGTGAGCTCCTACGAGCAGTACTTC.

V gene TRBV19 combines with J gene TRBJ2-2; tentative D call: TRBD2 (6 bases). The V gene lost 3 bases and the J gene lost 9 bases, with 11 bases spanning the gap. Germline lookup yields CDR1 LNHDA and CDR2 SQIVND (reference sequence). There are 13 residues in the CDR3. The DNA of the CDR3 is TGTGCCAGTAGTATTGAGGGACTTAGGGAGCTGTTTTTT. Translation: CASSIEGLRELFF.

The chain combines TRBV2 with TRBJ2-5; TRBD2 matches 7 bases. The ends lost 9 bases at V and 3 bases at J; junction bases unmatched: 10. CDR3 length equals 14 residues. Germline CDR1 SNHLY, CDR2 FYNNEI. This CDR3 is CASREGSKKETQYF. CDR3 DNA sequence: TGTGCCAGTAGGGAGGGGTCAAAGAAAGAGACCCAGTACTTC.

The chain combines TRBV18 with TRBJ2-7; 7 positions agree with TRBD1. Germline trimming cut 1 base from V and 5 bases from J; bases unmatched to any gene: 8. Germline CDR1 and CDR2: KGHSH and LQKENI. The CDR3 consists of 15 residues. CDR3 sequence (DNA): TGTGCCAGCTCACCACTTCGCCAGGGGGAGCACGAGCAGTACTTC. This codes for CASSPLRQGEHEQYF.

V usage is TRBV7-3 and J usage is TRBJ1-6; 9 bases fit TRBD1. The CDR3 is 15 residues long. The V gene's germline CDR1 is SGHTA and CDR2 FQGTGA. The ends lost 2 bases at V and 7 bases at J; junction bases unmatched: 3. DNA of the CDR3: TGTGCCAGCAGCTTACAGGGACAGGGAAATTCACCCCTCCACTTT. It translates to CASSLQGQGNSPLHF.

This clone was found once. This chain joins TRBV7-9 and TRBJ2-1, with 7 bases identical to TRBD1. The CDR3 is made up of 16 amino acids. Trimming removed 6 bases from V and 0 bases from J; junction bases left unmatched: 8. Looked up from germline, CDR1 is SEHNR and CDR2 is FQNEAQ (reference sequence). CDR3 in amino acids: CASSSNYRGSYNEQFF. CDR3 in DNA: TGTGCCAGCAGTTCCAACTACAGGGGCTCCTACAATGAGCAGTTCTTC.

CDR3 sequence: CASTPRGQYNEQFF. CDR3 coding DNA: TGTGCCAGCACCCCCCGTGGGCAGTACAATGAGCAGTTCTTC. The genes are TRBV7-2 and TRBJ2-1; D is ambiguous. Germline-derived CDR1 and CDR2 are SGHTA and FQGNSA. The CDR3 is 14 residues long. Trimming removed 7 bases at V and 4 bases at J, with 14 bases between.

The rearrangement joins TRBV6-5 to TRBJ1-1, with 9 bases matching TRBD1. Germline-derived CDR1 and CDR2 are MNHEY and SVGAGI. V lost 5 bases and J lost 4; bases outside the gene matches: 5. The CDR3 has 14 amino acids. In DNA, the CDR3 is TGTGCCAGCAGTCGAGACAGGGGGGGCACTGAAGCTTTCTTT. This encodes CASSRDRGGTEAFF.